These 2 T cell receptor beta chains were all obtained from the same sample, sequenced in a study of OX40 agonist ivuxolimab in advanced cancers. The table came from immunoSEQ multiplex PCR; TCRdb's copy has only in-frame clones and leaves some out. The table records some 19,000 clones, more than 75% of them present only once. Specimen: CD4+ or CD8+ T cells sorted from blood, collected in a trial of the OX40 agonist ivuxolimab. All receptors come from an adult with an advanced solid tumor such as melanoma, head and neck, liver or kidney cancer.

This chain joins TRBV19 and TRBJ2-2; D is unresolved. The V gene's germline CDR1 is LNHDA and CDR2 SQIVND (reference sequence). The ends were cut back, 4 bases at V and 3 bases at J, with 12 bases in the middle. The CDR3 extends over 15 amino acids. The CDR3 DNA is TGTGCCAGTAGTAATTCCGACTCAGACACCGGGGAGCTGTTTTTT. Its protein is CASSNSDSDTGELFF.

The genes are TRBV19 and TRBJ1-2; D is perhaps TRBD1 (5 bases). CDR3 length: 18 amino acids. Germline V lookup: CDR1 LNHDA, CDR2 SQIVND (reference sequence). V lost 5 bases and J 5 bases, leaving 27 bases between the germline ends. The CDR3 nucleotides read TGTGCCAGTAGTCTCCGATGGGGGGAGCATTCCATGGGATATGGCTACACCTTC. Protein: CASSLRWGEHSMGYGYTF.